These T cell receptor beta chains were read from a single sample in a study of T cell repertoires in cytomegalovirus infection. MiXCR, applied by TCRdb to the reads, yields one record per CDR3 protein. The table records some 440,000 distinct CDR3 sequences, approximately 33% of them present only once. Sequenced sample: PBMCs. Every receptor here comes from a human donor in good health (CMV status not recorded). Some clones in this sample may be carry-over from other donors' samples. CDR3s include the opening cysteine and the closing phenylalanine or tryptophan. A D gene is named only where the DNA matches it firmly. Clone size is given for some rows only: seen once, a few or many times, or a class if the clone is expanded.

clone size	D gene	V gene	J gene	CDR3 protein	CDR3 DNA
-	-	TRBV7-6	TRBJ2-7	CASSPPVGEQYF	TGTGCCAGCAGCCCCCCAGTCGGGGAGCAGTACTTC
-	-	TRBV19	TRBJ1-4	CASSLQGSEKLFF	TGTGCCAGTAGTCTTCAGGGATCGGAAAAACTGTTTTTT
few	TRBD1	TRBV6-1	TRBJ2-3	CASRDRGWADTQYF	TGTGCCAGCAGGGACAGGGGGTGGGCAGATACGCAGTATTTT
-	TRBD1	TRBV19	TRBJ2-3	CASSKGTGLPETQYF	TGTGCAAGTAGTAAAGGGACAGGGTTGCCAGAGACGCAGTATTTT
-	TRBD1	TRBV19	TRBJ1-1	CASRKQGDGTEAFF	TGTGCCAGCCGAAAACAGGGGGATGGCACTGAAGCTTTCTTT
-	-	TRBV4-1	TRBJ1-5	CTSSMQSSNQPQHF	TGCACCAGCAGTATGCAGTCTAGCAATCAGCCCCAGCATTTT
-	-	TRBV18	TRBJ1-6	CASSPTQENSPLHF	TGTGCCAGCTCACCAACACAGGAAAATTCACCCCTCCACTTT
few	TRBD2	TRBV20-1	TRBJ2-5	CSARLPVGGGGSQETQYF	TGCAGTGCTAGACTCCCCGTAGGTGGCGGGGGTTCACAAGAGACCCAGTACTTC
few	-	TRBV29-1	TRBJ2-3	CSVYSLSGRNTDTQYF	TGCAGCGTTTACTCCCTCTCGGGGAGGAACACAGATACGCAGTATTTT
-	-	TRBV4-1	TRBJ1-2	CSSSQESSYGYTF	TGCTCCAGCAGCCAAGAAAGTTCCTATGGCTACACCTTC
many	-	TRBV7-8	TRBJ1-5	CASSLNLSNQPQHF	TGTGCCAGCAGCTTAAATCTTAGCAATCAGCCCCAGCATTTT
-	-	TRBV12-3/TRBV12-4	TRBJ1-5	CASSWEDSNQPQHF	TGTGCCAGCAGTTGGGAAGACAGCAATCAGCCCCAGCATTTT
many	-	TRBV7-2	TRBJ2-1	CASSLWDFSYNEQFF	TGTGCCAGCAGCTTATGGGACTTCTCCTACAATGAGCAGTTCTTC
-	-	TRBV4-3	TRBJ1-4	CASSQEGRAVNEKLFF	TGCGCCAGCAGCCAAGAGGGGAGGGCAGTTAATGAAAAACTGTTTTTT
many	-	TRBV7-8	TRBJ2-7	CASSPEGAGTYEQYF	TGTGCCAGCAGCCCCGAGGGCGCCGGAACCTACGAGCAGTACTTC
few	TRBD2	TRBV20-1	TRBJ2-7	CSARDGGGNYEQYF	TGCAGTGCTAGAGATGGGGGGGGGAACTACGAGCAGTACTTC
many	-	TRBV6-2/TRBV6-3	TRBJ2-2	CASSQLNTGELFF	TGTGCCAGCAGCCAACTTAACACCGGGGAGCTGTTTTTT